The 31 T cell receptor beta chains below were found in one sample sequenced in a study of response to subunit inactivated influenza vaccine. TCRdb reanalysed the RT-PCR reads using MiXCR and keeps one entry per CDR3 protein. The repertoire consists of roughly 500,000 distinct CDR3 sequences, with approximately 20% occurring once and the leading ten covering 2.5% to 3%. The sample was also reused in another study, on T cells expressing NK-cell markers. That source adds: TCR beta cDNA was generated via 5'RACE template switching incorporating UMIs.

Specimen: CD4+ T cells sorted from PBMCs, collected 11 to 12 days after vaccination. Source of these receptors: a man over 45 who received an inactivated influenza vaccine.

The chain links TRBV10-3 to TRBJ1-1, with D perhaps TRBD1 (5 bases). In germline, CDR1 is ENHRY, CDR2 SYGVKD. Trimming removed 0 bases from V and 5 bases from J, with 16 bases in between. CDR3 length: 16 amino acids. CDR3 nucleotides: TGTGCCATCAGTGAGTCGTCTGAGGGGATGTGGACTGAAGCTTTCTTT. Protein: CAISESSEGMWTEAFF.

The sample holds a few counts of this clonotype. The DNA for the CDR3 is TGCAGCGTTGTACGGGGGGCGAACACTGAAGCTTTCTTT. Protein sequence: CSVVRGANTEAFF. V and J are TRBV29-1 and TRBJ1-1, with D possibly matching TRBD1 (6 bases). This CDR3 is built from 13 residues. Germline lookup yields CDR1 SQVTM and CDR2 ANQGSEA. Trimming took 4 bases from V and 1 from J, leaving 10 bases between them.

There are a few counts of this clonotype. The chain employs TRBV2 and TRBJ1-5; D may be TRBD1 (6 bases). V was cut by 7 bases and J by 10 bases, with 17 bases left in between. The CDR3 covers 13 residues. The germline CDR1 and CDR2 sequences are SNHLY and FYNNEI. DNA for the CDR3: TGTGCCAGCAACAGGGAATTGCGTGGCCCCCAGCATTTT. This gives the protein CASNRELRGPQHF.

This CDR3 reads CSARPAAGSTTEAFF. The CDR3 DNA sequence: TGCAGTGCTAGACCCGCGGCAGGGTCGACCACTGAAGCTTTCTTT. The chain has TRBV20-1 and TRBJ1-1, with TRBD1 as a possible D gene (5 bases). This CDR3 has 15 amino acids. Trimming took 2 bases from V and 4 from J, leaving 17 bases between them. Germline lookup yields CDR1 DFQATT and CDR2 SNEGSKA (reference sequence).

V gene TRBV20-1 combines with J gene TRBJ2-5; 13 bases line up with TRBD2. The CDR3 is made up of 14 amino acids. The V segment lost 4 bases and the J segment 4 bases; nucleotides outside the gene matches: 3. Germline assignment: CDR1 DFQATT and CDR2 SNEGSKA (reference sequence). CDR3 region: CSAILAGGVETQYF. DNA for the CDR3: TGCAGTGCTATACTAGCGGGAGGGGTAGAGACCCAGTACTTC.

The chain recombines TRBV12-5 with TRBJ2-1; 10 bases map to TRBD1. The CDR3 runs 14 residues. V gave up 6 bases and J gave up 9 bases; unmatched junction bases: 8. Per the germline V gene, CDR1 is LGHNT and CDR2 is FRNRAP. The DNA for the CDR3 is TGTGCTAGTGGGGAGACAGGGGGCTTGGGTGAGCAGTTCTTC. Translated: CASGETGGLGEQFF. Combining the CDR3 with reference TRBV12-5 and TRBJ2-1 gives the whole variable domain DARVTQTPRHKVTEMGQEVTMRCQPILGHNTVFWYRQTMMQGLELLAYFRNRAPLDDSGMPKDRFSAEMPDATLATLKIQPSEPRDSAVYFCASGETGGLGEQFFGPGTRLTVL.

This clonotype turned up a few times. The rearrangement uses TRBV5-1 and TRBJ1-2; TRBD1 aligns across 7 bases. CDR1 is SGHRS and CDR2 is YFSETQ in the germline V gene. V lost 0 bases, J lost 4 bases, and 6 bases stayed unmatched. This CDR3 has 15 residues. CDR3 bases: TGCGCCAGCAGCTTGGAAGCAGGGGGGAGCTATGGCTACACCTTC. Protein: CASSLEAGGSYGYTF.

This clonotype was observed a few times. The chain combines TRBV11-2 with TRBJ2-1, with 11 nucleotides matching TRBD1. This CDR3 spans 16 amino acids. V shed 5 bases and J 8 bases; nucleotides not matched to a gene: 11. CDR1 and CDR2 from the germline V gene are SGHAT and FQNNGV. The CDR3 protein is CASSPPGTGGGDEQFF. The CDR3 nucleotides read TGTGCCAGCAGCCCGCCCGGGACAGGGGGGGGGGATGAGCAGTTCTTC.

CDR3 amino acids: CASSRQGRSEETQYF. In DNA form, the CDR3 reads TGTGCCAGTAGTAGGCAGGGAAGGTCCGAAGAGACCCAGTACTTC. This chain links TRBV19 with TRBJ2-5, with D perhaps matching TRBD1 (5 bases). This CDR3 has 15 residues. Germline values: CDR1 LNHDA, CDR2 SQIVND (reference sequence). The V gene lost 4 bases and the J gene lost 3 bases, with 15 bases spanning the gap.

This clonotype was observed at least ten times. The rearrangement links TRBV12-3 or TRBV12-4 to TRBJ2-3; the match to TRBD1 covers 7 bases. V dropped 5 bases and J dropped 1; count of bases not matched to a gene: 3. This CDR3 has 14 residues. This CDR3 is CASSPGQGTDTQYF. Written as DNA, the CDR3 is TGTGCCAGCAGTCCCGGACAGGGCACAGATACGCAGTATTTT.

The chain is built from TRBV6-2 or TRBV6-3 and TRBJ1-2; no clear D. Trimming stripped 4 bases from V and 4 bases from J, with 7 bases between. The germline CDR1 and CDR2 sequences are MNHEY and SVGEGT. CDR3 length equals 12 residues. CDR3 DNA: TGTGCCAGCAGTTCCTTCAGCTATGGCTACACCTTC. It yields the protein CASSSFSYGYTF.

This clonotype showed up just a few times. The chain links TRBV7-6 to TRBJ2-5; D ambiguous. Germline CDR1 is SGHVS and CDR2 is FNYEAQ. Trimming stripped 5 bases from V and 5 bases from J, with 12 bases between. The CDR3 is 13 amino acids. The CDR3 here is CASSKTQRETQYF. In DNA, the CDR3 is TGTGCCAGCAGCAAAACTCAACGGGAGACCCAGTACTTC.

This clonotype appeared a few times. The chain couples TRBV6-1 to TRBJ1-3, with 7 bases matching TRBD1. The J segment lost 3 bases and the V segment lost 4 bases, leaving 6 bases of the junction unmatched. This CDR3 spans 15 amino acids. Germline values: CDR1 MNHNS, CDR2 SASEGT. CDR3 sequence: CASSVQGKYGNTIYF. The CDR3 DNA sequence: TGTGCCAGCAGTGTACAGGGGAAATATGGAAACACCATATATTTT.

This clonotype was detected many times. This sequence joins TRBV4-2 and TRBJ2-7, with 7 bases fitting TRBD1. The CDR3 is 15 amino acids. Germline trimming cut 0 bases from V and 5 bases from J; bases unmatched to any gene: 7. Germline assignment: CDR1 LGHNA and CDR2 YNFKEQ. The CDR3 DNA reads TGTGCCAGCAGCCAAGATCTGGGCAGGGGGAACGAGCAGTACTTC. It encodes CASSQDLGRGNEQYF.

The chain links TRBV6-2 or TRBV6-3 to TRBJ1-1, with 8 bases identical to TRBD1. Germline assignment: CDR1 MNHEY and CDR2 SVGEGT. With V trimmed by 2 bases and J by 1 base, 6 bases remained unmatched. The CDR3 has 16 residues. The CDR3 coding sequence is TGTGCCAGCAGTTACCCGACAGGGGCAGCGAACACTGAAGCTTTCTTT. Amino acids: CASSYPTGAANTEAFF.

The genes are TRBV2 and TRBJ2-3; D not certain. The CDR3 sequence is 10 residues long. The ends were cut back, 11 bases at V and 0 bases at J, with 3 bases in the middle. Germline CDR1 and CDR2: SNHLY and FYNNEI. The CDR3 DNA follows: TGTGCCGGGAGCACAGATACGCAGTATTTT. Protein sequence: CAGSTDTQYF.

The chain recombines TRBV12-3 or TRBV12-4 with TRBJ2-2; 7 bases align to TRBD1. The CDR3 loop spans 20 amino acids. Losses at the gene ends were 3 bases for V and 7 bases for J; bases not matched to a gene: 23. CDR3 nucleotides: TGTGCCAGCAGTTTTCATTCATGGGTTACCAGGACAGGCCTAGTCGGGGAGCTGTTTTTT. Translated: CASSFHSWVTRTGLVGELFF.

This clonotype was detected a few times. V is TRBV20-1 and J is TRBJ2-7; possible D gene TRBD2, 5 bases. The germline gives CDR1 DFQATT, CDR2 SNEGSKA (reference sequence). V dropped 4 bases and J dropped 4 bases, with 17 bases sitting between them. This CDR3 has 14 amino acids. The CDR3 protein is CSAIGLSRDYEQYF. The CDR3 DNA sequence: TGCAGTGCTATAGGACTCTCGCGAGATTACGAGCAGTACTTC.

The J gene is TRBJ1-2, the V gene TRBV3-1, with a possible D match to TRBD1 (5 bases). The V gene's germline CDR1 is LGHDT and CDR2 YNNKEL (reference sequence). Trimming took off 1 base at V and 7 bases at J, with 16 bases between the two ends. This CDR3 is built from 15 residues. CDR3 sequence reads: CASSQVNRGKAGYTF. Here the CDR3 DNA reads TGTGCCAGCAGCCAAGTTAATCGGGGGAAGGCTGGCTACACCTTC.

For the CDR3, the DNA is TGCAGTGCTAGGTCGGGGAACTCACAAGAGACCCAGTACTTC. This translates into CSARSGNSQETQYF. This chain joins TRBV20-1 and TRBJ2-5, with D tentatively TRBD2 (5 bases). Germline V CDR1 and CDR2: DFQATT, SNEGSKA (reference sequence). Between the trimmed V and J ends, which lost 3 bases and 2 bases, there was a span of 13 bases. The CDR3 runs to 14 residues.

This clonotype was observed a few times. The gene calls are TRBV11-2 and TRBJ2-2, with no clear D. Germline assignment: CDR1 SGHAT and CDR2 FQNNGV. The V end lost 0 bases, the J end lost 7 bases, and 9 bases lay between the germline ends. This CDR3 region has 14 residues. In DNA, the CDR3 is TGTGCCAGCAGCTTAGATACCGGGTTCGGGGAGCTGTTTTTT. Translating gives CASSLDTGFGELFF.

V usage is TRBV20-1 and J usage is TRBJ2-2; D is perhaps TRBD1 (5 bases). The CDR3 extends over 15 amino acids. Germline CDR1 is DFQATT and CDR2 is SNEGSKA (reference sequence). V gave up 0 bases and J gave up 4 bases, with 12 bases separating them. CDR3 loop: CSARDFRVSTGELFF. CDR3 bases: TGCAGTGCTAGAGATTTCAGGGTTAGCACCGGGGAGCTGTTTTTT.

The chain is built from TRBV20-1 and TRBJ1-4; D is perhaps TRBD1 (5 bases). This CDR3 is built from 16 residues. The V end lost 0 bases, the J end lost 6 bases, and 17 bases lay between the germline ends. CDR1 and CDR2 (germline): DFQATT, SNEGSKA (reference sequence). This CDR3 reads CSAREISILGHEKLFF. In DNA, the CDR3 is TGCAGTGCTAGAGAAATCTCCATCCTGGGGCATGAAAAACTGTTTTTT.

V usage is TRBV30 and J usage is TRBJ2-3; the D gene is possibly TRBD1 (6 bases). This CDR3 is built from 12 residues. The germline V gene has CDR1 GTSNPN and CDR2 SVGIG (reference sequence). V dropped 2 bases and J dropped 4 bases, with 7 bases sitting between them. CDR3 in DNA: TGTGCCTGGAGTACAGGGCCAGATACGCAGTATTTT. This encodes CAWSTGPDTQYF.

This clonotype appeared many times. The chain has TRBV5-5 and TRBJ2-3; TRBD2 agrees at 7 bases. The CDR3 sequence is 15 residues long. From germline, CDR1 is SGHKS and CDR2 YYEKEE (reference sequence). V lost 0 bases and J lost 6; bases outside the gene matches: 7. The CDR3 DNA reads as TGTGCCAGCAGCTTGGTTTCAGCGGGGCGGGATACGCAGTATTTT. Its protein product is CASSLVSAGRDTQYF.

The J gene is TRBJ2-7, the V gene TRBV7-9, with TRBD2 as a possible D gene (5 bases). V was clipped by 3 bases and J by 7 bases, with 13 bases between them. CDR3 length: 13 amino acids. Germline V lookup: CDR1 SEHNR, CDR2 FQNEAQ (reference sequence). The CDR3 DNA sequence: TGTGCCAGCAGCTTCCGCGGGCCGGCGGAGCAGTACTTC. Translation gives CASSFRGPAEQYF.

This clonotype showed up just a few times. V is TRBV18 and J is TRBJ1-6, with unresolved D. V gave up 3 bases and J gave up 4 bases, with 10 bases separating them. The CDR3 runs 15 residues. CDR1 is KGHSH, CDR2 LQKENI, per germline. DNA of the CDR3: TGTGCCAGCTCACCCACCGGACCTTATAATTCACCCCTCCACTTT. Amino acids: CASSPTGPYNSPLHF.

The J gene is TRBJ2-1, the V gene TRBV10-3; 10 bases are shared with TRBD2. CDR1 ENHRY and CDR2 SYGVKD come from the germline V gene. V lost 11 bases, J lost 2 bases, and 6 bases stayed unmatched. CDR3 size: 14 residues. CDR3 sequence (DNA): TGTGCCGCATCCCTAGCGGGAGCCTACAATGAGCAGTTCTTC. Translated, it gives CAASLAGAYNEQFF.

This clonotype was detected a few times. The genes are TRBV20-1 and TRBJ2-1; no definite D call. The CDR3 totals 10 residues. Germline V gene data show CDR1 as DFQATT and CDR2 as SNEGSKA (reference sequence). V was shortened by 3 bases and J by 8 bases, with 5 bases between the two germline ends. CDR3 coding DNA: TGCAGTGCTAGGCAGGATGAGCAGTTCTTC. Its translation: CSARQDEQFF.

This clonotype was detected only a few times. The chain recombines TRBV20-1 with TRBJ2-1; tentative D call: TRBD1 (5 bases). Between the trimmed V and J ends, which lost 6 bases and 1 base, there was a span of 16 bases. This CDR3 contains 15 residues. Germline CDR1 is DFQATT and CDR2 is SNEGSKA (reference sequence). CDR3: CSAIMWGLSYNEQFF. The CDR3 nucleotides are TGCAGTGCAATTATGTGGGGCCTATCCTACAATGAGCAGTTCTTC.

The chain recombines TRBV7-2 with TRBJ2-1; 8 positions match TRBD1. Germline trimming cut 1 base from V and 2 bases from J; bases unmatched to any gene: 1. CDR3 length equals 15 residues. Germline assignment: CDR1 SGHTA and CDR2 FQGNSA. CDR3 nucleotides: TGTGCCAGCAGCTTAGAGGGACAGGCCTACAATGAGCAGTTCTTC. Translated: CASSLEGQAYNEQFF. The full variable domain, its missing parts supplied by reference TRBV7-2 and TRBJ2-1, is GAGVSQSPSNKVTEKGKDVELRCDPISGHTALYWYRQSLGQGLEFLIYFQGNSAPDKSGLPSDRFSAERTGGSVSTLTIQRTQQEDSAVYLCASSLEGQAYNEQFFGPGTRLTVL.